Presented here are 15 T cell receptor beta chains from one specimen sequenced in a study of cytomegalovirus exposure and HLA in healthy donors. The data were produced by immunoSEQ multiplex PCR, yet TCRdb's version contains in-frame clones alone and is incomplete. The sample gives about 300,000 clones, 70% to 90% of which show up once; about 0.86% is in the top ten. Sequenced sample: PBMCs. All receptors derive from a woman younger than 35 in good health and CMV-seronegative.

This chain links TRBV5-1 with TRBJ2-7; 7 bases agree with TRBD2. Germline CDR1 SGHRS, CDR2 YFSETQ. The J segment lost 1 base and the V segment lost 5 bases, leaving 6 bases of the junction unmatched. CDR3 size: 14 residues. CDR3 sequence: CASRASGDSYEQYF. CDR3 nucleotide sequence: TGCGCCAGCAGAGCCAGCGGGGATTCCTACGAGCAGTACTTC.

Here the CDR3 DNA reads TGTGCCAGTAGTATCTCGGGTCAGCCCCAGCATTTT. It is translated as CASSISGQPQHF. The chain has TRBV19 and TRBJ1-5; D ambiguous. The CDR3 length is 12 residues. Germline CDR1 reads LNHDA; CDR2 reads SQIVND (reference sequence). V dropped 3 bases and J dropped 6 bases, with 6 bases sitting between them.

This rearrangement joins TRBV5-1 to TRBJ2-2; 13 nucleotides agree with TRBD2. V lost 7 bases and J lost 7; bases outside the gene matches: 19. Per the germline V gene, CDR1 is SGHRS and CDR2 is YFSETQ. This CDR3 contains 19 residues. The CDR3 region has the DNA TGCGCCAGCCGTACCCGATGGACTAGCGGGAGAGTAGAGATCGGGGAGCTGTTTTTT. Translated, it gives CASRTRWTSGRVEIGELFF.

CDR3 protein: CASSQDPSGRAAGGELFF. CDR3 in DNA: TGTGCCAGCAGCCAAGATCCTAGCGGGAGGGCCGCTGGCGGGGAGCTGTTTTTT. This rearrangement joins TRBV4-2 to TRBJ2-2; 12 nucleotides match TRBD2. The length of the CDR3 is 18 residues. V trimming: 0 bases; J trimming: 7 bases; junction bases outside the gene matches: 9. Germline assignment: CDR1 LGHNA and CDR2 YNFKEQ.

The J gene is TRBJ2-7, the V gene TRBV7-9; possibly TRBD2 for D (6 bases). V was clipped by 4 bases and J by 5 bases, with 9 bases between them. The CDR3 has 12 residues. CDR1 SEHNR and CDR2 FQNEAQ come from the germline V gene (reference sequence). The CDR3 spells CASSYGGDEQYF. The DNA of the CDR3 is TGTGCCAGCAGCTACGGAGGGGACGAGCAGTACTTC.

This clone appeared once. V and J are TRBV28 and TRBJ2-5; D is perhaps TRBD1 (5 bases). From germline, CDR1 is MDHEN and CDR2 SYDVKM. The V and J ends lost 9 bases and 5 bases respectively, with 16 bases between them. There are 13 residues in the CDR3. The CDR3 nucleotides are TGTGCCAGACAGGCCCAAAACTTGGAGACCCAGTACTTC. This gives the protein CARQAQNLETQYF.

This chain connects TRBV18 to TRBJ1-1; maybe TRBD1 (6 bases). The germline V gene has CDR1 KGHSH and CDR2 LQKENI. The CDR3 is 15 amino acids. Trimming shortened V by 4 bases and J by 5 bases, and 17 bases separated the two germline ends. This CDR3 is CASSLEWAGETEAFF. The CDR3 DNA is TGTGCCAGCTCACTGGAATGGGCAGGGGAAACTGAAGCTTTCTTT. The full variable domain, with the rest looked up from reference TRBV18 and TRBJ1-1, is NAGVMQNPRHLVRRRGQEARLRCSPMKGHSHVYWYRQLPEEGLKFMVYLQKENIIDESGMPKERFSAEFPKEGPSILRIQQVVRGDSAAYFCASSLEWAGETEAFFGQGTRLTVV.

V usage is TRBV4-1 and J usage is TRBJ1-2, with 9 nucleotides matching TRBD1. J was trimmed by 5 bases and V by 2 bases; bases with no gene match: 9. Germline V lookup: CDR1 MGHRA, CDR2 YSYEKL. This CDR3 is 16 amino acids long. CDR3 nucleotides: TGCGCCAGCAGCCAAACACAGGACAGGGGTCTATATGGCTACACCTTC. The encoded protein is CASSQTQDRGLYGYTF.

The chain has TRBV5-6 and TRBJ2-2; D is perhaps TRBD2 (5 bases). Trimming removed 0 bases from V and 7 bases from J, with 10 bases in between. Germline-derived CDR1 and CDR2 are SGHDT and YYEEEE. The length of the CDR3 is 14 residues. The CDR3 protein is CASSLDSRGGELFF. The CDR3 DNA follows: TGTGCCAGCAGCTTGGACAGCCGGGGCGGGGAGCTGTTTTTT.

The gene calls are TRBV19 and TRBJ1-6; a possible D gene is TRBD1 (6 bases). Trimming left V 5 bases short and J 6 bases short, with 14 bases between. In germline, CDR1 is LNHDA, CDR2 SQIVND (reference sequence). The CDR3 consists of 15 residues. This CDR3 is CASSQVGQPNSPLHF. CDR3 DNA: TGTGCCAGTAGTCAAGTAGGACAGCCTAATTCACCCCTCCACTTT.

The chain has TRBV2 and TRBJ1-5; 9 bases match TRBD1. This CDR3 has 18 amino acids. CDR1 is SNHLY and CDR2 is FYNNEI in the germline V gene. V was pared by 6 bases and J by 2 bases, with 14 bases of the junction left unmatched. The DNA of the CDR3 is TGTGCCAGCAGATATCGAACAGGGGGCGGGCTAGGCAATCAGCCCCAGCATTTT. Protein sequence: CASRYRTGGGLGNQPQHF.

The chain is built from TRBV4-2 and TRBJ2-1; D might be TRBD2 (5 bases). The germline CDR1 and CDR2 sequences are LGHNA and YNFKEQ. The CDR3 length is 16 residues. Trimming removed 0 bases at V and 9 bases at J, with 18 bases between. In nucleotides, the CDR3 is TGTGCCAGCAGCCAAGATCTGTTTAACGAGGGCAGTGAGCAGTTCTTC. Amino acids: CASSQDLFNEGSEQFF.

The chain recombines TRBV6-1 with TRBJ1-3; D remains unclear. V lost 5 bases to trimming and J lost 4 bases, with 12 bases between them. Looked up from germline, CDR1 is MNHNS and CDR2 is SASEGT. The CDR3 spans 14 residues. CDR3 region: CASSSGLGGNTIYF. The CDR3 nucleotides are TGTGCCAGCAGTTCCGGGTTAGGCGGAAACACCATATATTTT.

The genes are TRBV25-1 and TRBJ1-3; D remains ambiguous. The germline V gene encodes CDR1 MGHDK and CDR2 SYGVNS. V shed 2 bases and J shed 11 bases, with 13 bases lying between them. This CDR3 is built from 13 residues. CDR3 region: CASSEVGSVSIYF. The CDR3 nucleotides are TGTGCCAGCAGTGAAGTGGGCTCCGTATCCATATATTTT.

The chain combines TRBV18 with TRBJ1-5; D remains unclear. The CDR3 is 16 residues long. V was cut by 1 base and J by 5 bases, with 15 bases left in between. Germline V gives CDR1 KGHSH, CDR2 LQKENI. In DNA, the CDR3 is TGTGCCAGCTCACCACTTGACACCAATATGTATCAGCCCCAGCATTTT. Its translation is CASSPLDTNMYQPQHF.